This entry lists 19 T cell receptor beta chains sequenced from one sample in a study of cytomegalovirus exposure and HLA in healthy donors. The PCR used 60 Vbeta and 13 Jbeta primers. Assay used: immunoSEQ multiplex PCR; TCRdb lists only in-frame clones, some missing. Of approximately 110,000 clones listed, 70% to 85% are singletons. Sequenced: PBMCs. The receptors shown here come from a human donor in good health.

The gene calls are TRBV28 and TRBJ2-7, with TRBD2 matching over 11 bases. The CDR3 is 15 residues long. Germline CDR1 and CDR2: MDHEN and SYDVKM. This CDR3 reads CSATSGGPPSYEQYF. The CDR3, as DNA: TGTTCGGCTACTAGCGGGGGACCCCCCTCCTACGAGCAGTACTTC.

The genes are TRBV18 and TRBJ2-7, with TRBD2 as a possible D gene (5 bases). Germline CDR1 and CDR2: KGHSH and LQKENI. Trimming removed 5 bases from V and 3 bases from J, with 11 bases in between. The CDR3 runs to 13 residues. CDR3 bases: TGTGCCAGCTCAACTACTAGTGGCTACGAGCAGTACTTC. Translating gives CASSTTSGYEQYF.

The CDR3 reads CASSVGQSQETQYF. The CDR3 bases are TGCGCCAGCAGCGTGGGACAGTCTCAAGAGACCCAGTACTTC. The rearrangement links TRBV5-1 to TRBJ2-5; 7 bases are a match to TRBD1. The V gene end was trimmed by 4 bases and the J gene end by 2 bases; junction bases not matched to a gene: 5. This CDR3 spans 14 amino acids. Per the germline V gene, CDR1 is SGHRS and CDR2 is YFSETQ.

V usage is TRBV6-1 and J usage is TRBJ1-1; 10 positions agree with TRBD1. Germline CDR1 is MNHNS and CDR2 is SASEGT. The V segment lost 10 bases and the J segment 1 base; nucleotides outside the gene matches: 3. This CDR3 region has 13 residues. This chain's CDR3 is CATRQGANTEAFF. CDR3 in DNA: TGTGCCACAAGACAGGGGGCGAACACTGAAGCTTTCTTT.

The chain is built from TRBV6-1 and TRBJ1-1; no clear D gene. This CDR3 spans 13 amino acids. Germline assignment: CDR1 MNHNS and CDR2 SASEGT. Trimming removed 6 bases from V and 1 base from J, with 9 bases in between. The CDR3 here is CASSPRGNTEAFF. Written as DNA, the CDR3 is TGTGCCAGCAGCCCCCGAGGGAACACTGAAGCTTTCTTT.

This clone was detected a few times. The CDR3 region has the DNA TGTGCCAGCAGCCCGACTAGCGGAGGGGGGACAGATACGCAGTATTTT. It codes for CASSPTSGGGTDTQYF. This chain uses TRBV7-9 with TRBJ2-3; 9 bases align to TRBD2. The CDR3 sequence is 16 residues long. In germline, CDR1 is SEHNR, CDR2 FQNEAQ (reference sequence). After removal of 5 bases from V and 3 bases from J, the junction contained 9 bases not matched to a gene. The complete variable domain, with remaining parts taken from reference TRBV7-9 and TRBJ2-3, reads DTGVSQNPRHKITKRGQNVTFRCDPISEHNRLYWYRQTLGQGPEFLTYFQNEAQLEKSRLLSDRFSAERPKGSFSTLEIQRTEQGDSAMYLCASSPTSGGGTDTQYFGPGTRLTVL.

The V gene is TRBV7-6, the J gene TRBJ2-5; D might be TRBD2 (6 bases). This CDR3 has 14 residues. The V gene's germline CDR1 is SGHVS and CDR2 FNYEAQ. The V end lost 5 bases, the J end lost 3 bases, and 13 bases lay between the germline ends. DNA for the CDR3: TGTGCCAGCAGCACGGGGACTGACAAAGAGACCCAGTACTTC. This sequence encodes CASSTGTDKETQYF. The whole variable domain, remainder taken from reference TRBV7-6 and TRBJ2-5, is GAGVSQSPRYKVTKRGQDVALRCDPISGHVSLYWYRQALGQGPEFLTYFNYEAQQDKSGLPNDRFSAERPEGSISTLTIQRTEQRDSAMYRCASSTGTDKETQYFGPGTRLLVL.

The chain is built from TRBV29-1 and TRBJ2-1; TRBD1 matches 9 bases. The CDR3 covers 15 residues. Germline V gene lookup returns CDR1 SQVTM and CDR2 ANQGSEA. V gave up 5 bases and J gave up 4 bases; unmatched junction bases: 9. DNA of the CDR3: TGCAGCGTTCCCCCGGACAGGGGCGATTACAATGAGCAGTTCTTC. Protein: CSVPPDRGDYNEQFF.

This rearrangement joins TRBV27 to TRBJ1-1, with a tentative D call TRBD1 (5 bases). The germline V gene has CDR1 MNHEY and CDR2 SMNVEV (reference sequence). There are 14 residues in the CDR3. With 6 bases removed from V and 1 base from J, the gap between germline ends came to 12 bases. The CDR3 DNA is TGTGCCAGCAGCCTTTGGGGCCCGAACACTGAAGCTTTCTTT. This translates into CASSLWGPNTEAFF.

Only a few counts were recorded for this clone. This sequence joins TRBV5-6 and TRBJ2-1; TRBD2 agrees at 9 bases. The length of the CDR3 is 12 residues. Germline V CDR1 and CDR2: SGHDT, YYEEEE. Unmatched junction bases numbered 6, after V lost 1 base and J lost 16 bases. CDR3: CASSLFAGGHFF. CDR3 sequence (DNA): TGTGCCAGCAGCTTGTTTGCGGGAGGGCACTTCTTC. Variable domain in full (rest from reference TRBV5-6 and TRBJ2-1): DAGVTQSPTHLIKTRGQQVTLRCSPKSGHDTVSWYQQALGQGPQFIFQYYEEEERQRGNFPDRFSGHQFPNYSSELNVNALLLGDSALYLCASSLFAGGHFFGPGTRLTVL.

The V and J genes are TRBV11-2 and TRBJ2-7, with 8 bases that match TRBD2. The CDR3 is 15 residues long. V trimming: 5 bases; J trimming: 5 bases; junction bases outside the gene matches: 11. Germline V gives CDR1 SGHAT, CDR2 FQNNGV. This chain's CDR3 is CASSRVAGGVNEQYF. The CDR3 nucleotides read TGTGCCAGCAGCCGTGTGGCGGGAGGTGTCAACGAGCAGTACTTC.

This clone has a handful of counts. The rearrangement uses TRBV6-1 and TRBJ1-1; D possibly corresponds to TRBD1 (5 bases). Trimming took 5 bases from V and 7 from J, leaving 20 bases between them. Germline CDR1 MNHNS, CDR2 SASEGT. The CDR3 covers 15 residues. The CDR3, as DNA: TGTGCCAGCAGTTTAGGCAGTACAGGAGGGTTTGAAGCTTTCTTT. Protein sequence: CASSLGSTGGFEAFF.

This chain links TRBV28 with TRBJ2-5; TRBD2 might be the D (5 bases). V shed 5 bases and J shed 0 bases, with 10 bases lying between them. From germline, CDR1 is MDHEN and CDR2 SYDVKM. The CDR3 sequence is 14 residues long. The CDR3 bases are TGTGCCAGCAGTCTGAGCGGCTACCAAGAGACCCAGTACTTC. It specifies CASSLSGYQETQYF.

The chain links TRBV7-8 to TRBJ2-5; D is possibly TRBD2 (5 bases). CDR3 length: 16 residues. Germline CDR1 is SGHVS and CDR2 is FQNEAQ. V lost 0 bases and J 4 bases, leaving 15 bases between the germline ends. CDR3 loop: CASSLAGGPRRETQYF. Here the CDR3 DNA reads TGTGCCAGCAGCTTAGCAGGCGGGCCTCGGCGAGAGACCCAGTACTTC.

The chain carries TRBV29-1 and TRBJ1-1, with D hard to call. The germline V gene has CDR1 SQVTM and CDR2 ANQGSEA. V was pared by 7 bases and J by 1 base, with 4 bases between. The length of the CDR3 is 10 residues. As DNA, the CDR3 is TGCAGCGCCGGGAACACTGAAGCTTTCTTT. Translation gives CSAGNTEAFF.

This clone has just a few counts. V and J are TRBV4-2 and TRBJ2-5, with 7 bases matching TRBD1. Germline V gene lookup returns CDR1 LGHNA and CDR2 YNFKEQ. The CDR3 consists of 14 residues. J was trimmed by 2 bases and V by 1 base; bases with no gene match: 1. The DNA of the CDR3 is TGTGCCAGCAGCCAAGGGACAGGACAAGAGACCCAGTACTTC. Translated, it gives CASSQGTGQETQYF.

V and J are TRBV7-9 and TRBJ2-3; 8 bases agree with TRBD1. CDR1 is SEHNR, CDR2 FQNEAQ, per germline (reference sequence). Trimming at V came to 5 bases and at J to 3 bases, leaving 4 bases not matched to a gene. The CDR3 is made up of 14 amino acids. CDR3 in DNA: TGTGCCAGCAGCCAAGGGGACAGGACAGATACGCAGTATTTT. Protein product: CASSQGDRTDTQYF.

This clone was seen more than once but under ten times. The chain carries TRBV25-1 and TRBJ2-2; 10 bases map to TRBD1. The J segment lost 5 bases and the V segment lost 9 bases, leaving 9 bases of the junction unmatched. The CDR3 is 15 amino acids. The germline V gene encodes CDR1 MGHDK and CDR2 SYGVNS. CDR3 sequence reads: CASTPDRGRTGELFF. The CDR3 coding sequence is TGTGCCAGTACTCCGGACAGGGGGAGGACCGGGGAGCTGTTTTTT.

CDR3 residues: CASSWTGGTYEQYF. CDR3 sequence (DNA): TGTGCCAGCAGCTGGACAGGGGGTACATACGAGCAGTACTTC. V gene TRBV5-6 combines with J gene TRBJ2-7; 10 positions match TRBD1. Per germline, CDR1 SGHDT and CDR2 YYEEEE. The CDR3 totals 14 residues. V gave up 3 bases and J gave up 4 bases; unmatched junction bases: 4. The whole variable domain, filled in from reference TRBV5-6 and TRBJ2-7, reads DAGVTQSPTHLIKTRGQQVTLRCSPKSGHDTVSWYQQALGQGPQFIFQYYEEEERQRGNFPDRFSGHQFPNYSSELNVNALLLGDSALYLCASSWTGGTYEQYFGPGTRLTVT.